Listed here are 27 T cell receptor beta chains from one sample, sequenced in a study of cytomegalovirus exposure and HLA in healthy donors. Vbeta (60) and Jbeta (13) primers were used in the PCR. Libraries were prepared by immunoSEQ multiplex PCR; TCRdb keeps only in-frame clonotypes and omits some of them. The table shows 100,000 to 150,000 clones, with 15% to 20% occurring only once. Sequenced input: PBMCs. The source of these receptors is a female donor in good health and CMV-seropositive.

This clone was counted a few times. The chain employs TRBV5-6 and TRBJ2-7; 10 nucleotides match TRBD1. The V gene's germline CDR1 is SGHDT and CDR2 YYEEEE. This CDR3 is 13 amino acids long. V shed 4 bases, J shed 4 bases, and the junction held 2 bases outside the gene matches. CDR3 residues: CASSRDRGYEQYF. DNA of the CDR3: TGTGCCAGCAGCCGGGACAGGGGATACGAGCAGTACTTC.

This chain joins TRBV30 and TRBJ2-7; TRBD1 aligns across 7 bases. This CDR3 is built from 13 residues. V lost 4 bases and J lost 10; bases outside the gene matches: 13. Per the germline V gene, CDR1 is GTSNPN and CDR2 is SVGIG (reference sequence). The CDR3, as DNA: TGTGCCTGGACCCCAGGATCCGGACAGGATCAGTACTTC. It yields the protein CAWTPGSGQDQYF.

This chain uses TRBV10-1 with TRBJ1-4; D remains ambiguous. Germline CDR1 reads WNHNN; CDR2 reads SYGVQD (reference sequence). V lost 4 bases and J lost 6, with 15 bases in between. CDR3 length equals 15 residues. The CDR3 region has the DNA TGCGCCAGCAGTGCGTTCTGGGCGGGAGATGAAAAACTGTTTTTT. It encodes CASSAFWAGDEKLFF.

This clone was counted only a few times. The CDR3 DNA reads TGTGCCAGCAGTTTATGGCACGGGGGTCAGACTGAAGCTTTCTTT. It encodes CASSLWHGGQTEAFF. This rearrangement joins TRBV7-2 to TRBJ1-1, with D tentatively TRBD1 (5 bases). Germline lookup yields CDR1 SGHTA and CDR2 FQGNSA. V shed 6 bases and J shed 5 bases, with 19 bases lying between them. This CDR3 spans 15 amino acids.

This clone was found a few times. The chain uses TRBV5-4 and TRBJ2-5; the D gene is possibly TRBD1 (5 bases). The CDR3 runs to 16 residues. In germline, CDR1 is SGHNT, CDR2 YYREEE (reference sequence). Trimming left V 1 base short and J 2 bases short, with 15 bases between. The CDR3: CASSLPKGQFQETQYF. CDR3 nucleotide sequence: TGTGCCAGCAGCTTGCCCAAGGGGCAGTTTCAAGAGACCCAGTACTTC.

V is TRBV4-3 and J is TRBJ2-2; 8 nucleotides match TRBD2. The CDR3 is 17 amino acids. In germline, CDR1 is LGHNA, CDR2 YSLEER. J was trimmed by 7 bases and V by 5 bases; bases with no gene match: 15. The CDR3 here is CASSSTGGDRGVGELFF. CDR3 nucleotide sequence: TGCGCCAGCAGCTCGACGGGGGGGGACCGGGGGGTCGGGGAGCTGTTTTTT.

This clone was observed a few times. The chain is built from TRBV19 and TRBJ1-5; possible D gene TRBD1, 6 bases. The CDR3 is 15 amino acids. Deletions cut 6 bases from V and 0 bases from J, with 12 bases between. Per the germline V gene, CDR1 is LNHDA and CDR2 is SQIVND (reference sequence). The CDR3 region has the DNA TGTGCCAGTAGCCCGGGACACCATAGCAATCAGCCCCAGCATTTT. Protein product: CASSPGHHSNQPQHF.

The J gene is TRBJ1-4, the V gene TRBV29-1, with 8 bases identical to TRBD1. Germline V gene lookup returns CDR1 SQVTM and CDR2 ANQGSEA. This CDR3 is built from 16 residues. The V segment lost 7 bases and the J segment 3 bases; nucleotides outside the gene matches: 13. The DNA of the CDR3 is TGCAGCGCTTGGACAGGGCAGAAATGGGCTAATGAAAAACTGTTTTTT. Residues: CSAWTGQKWANEKLFF.

This clone was seen only a few times. The chain links TRBV5-1 to TRBJ2-5, with 8 bases identical to TRBD2. V shed 7 bases and J 3 bases; nucleotides not matched to a gene: 14. CDR3 size: 16 residues. Per germline, CDR1 SGHRS and CDR2 YFSETQ. CDR3 loop: CASQAGVVRLEETQYF. The CDR3 DNA reads as TGCGCCAGCCAAGCGGGGGTAGTGAGATTAGAAGAGACCCAGTACTTC.

This clone has more than one count but fewer than ten. The rearrangement links TRBV4-1 to TRBJ2-7, with 7 bases matching TRBD1. There are 13 residues in the CDR3. V shed 5 bases and J 9 bases; nucleotides not matched to a gene: 10. Looked up from germline, CDR1 is MGHRA and CDR2 is YSYEKL. CDR3 residues: CASSRDSSARQYF. CDR3 DNA sequence: TGCGCCAGCAGCAGGGACAGCTCAGCGCGGCAGTACTTC.

In regard to this clone: It is likely a read error, because the conserved phenylalanine at the end of the CDR3 is missing. The DNA is omitted, as the CDR3 cannot be located on it reliably, and the CDR3 follows TCRdb's listing. J is TRBJ2-7 and V is TRBV28; the DNA was not used to check the table's D call, TRBD1. From its first to its last residue, the CDR3 has 11 amino acids. Germline-derived CDR1 and CDR2 are MDHEN and SYDVKM. CDR3 region: CASSSYSTTFL.

This clone was observed a handful of times. The chain carries TRBV19 and TRBJ2-1; TRBD2 aligns across 8 bases. CDR1 and CDR2 from the germline V gene are LNHDA and SQIVND (reference sequence). The CDR3 length is 19 residues. After removal of 5 bases from V and 6 bases from J, the junction contained 21 bases not matched to a gene. CDR3 DNA sequence: TGTGCCAGTAGTGCCCCCTTTCATGGACTAGCTGGATCGGTCAATGAGCAGTTCTTC. This gives the protein CASSAPFHGLAGSVNEQFF.

The V and J genes are TRBV5-1 and TRBJ2-5; D is possibly TRBD1 (6 bases). Trimming removed 7 bases at V and 2 bases at J, with 12 bases between. The CDR3 length is 13 residues. Germline-derived CDR1 and CDR2 are SGHRS and YFSETQ. The CDR3 protein is CASRRTDQETQYF. The CDR3 DNA reads TGCGCCAGCCGCCGGACAGATCAAGAGACCCAGTACTTC.

This rearrangement joins TRBV2 to TRBJ1-6; 7 positions agree with TRBD1. The CDR3 is made up of 14 amino acids. V trimming: 1 base; J trimming: 7 bases; junction bases outside the gene matches: 1. Per germline, CDR1 SNHLY and CDR2 FYNNEI. Written as DNA, the CDR3 is TGTGCCAGCAGTGAAGTACAGGGGAATTCACCCCTCCACTTT. It encodes CASSEVQGNSPLHF.

This clone was picked up a small number of times. J is TRBJ1-1 and V is TRBV6-5, with TRBD1 matching 7 bases. V trimming: 7 bases; J trimming: 4 bases; junction bases outside the gene matches: 3. Germline V gene sequence: CDR1 MNHEY, CDR2 SVGAGI. This CDR3 is 12 amino acids long. Here the CDR3 DNA reads TGTGCCAGCAAGACAGGGCCCACTGAAGCTTTCTTT. Translation gives CASKTGPTEAFF.

With regard to this clone: The junction departs from the called germline gene at one end, perhaps through a read error. This chain uses TRBV11-2 with TRBJ2-3; D ambiguous. Per germline, CDR1 SGHAT and CDR2 FQNNGV. The CDR3 has 14 amino acids. CDR3: CASSVEGTGDTQYF. The CDR3 DNA reads as TGTGCCAGCAGCGTAGAAGGAACGGGAGATACGCAGTATTTT.

The rearrangement links TRBV4-1 to TRBJ2-3, with 9 nucleotides matching TRBD1. J lost 3 bases, V lost 3 bases, and 4 bases had no gene match. From germline, CDR1 is MGHRA and CDR2 YSYEKL. The CDR3 covers 15 residues. The CDR3 loop is CASSHKQGATDTQYF. CDR3 bases: TGCGCCAGCAGCCATAAACAGGGGGCAACAGATACGCAGTATTTT.

This clone was counted only a few times. The V and J genes are TRBV7-9 and TRBJ1-3, with a weak D call TRBD1 (6 bases). Germline CDR1 is SEHNR and CDR2 is FQNEAQ (reference sequence). Trimming stripped 5 bases from V and 0 bases from J, with 14 bases between. The CDR3 is made up of 16 amino acids. The CDR3 is CASSGQRPDSGNTIYF. For the CDR3, the DNA is TGTGCCAGCAGCGGACAGAGACCAGACTCTGGAAACACCATATATTTT.

This clone was observed a handful of times. The CDR3 loop is CASSRTSGRHEQYF. The DNA for the CDR3 is TGCGCCAGCAGCCGGACTAGCGGGAGGCACGAGCAGTACTTC. The chain carries TRBV5-1 and TRBJ2-7, with 14 bases aligning to TRBD2. The CDR3 sequence is 14 residues long. V gave up 4 bases and J gave up 5 bases; unmatched junction bases: 2. The germline V gene has CDR1 SGHRS and CDR2 YFSETQ.

As regards this clone: One end of the junction varies from germline; a read error may be responsible. This sample also contains other DNA sequences that code for the same CDR3. The CDR3 loop reads CASSLGGSYNSPLHF. Written as DNA, the CDR3 is TGCGCCAGCAGCTTGGGCGGCTCCTATAATTCCCCCCTCCACTTT. The genes are TRBV5-1 and TRBJ1-6, with D unclear. This CDR3 region has 15 residues. CDR1 SGHRS and CDR2 YFSETQ come from the germline V gene.

This clone has only a few counts. This sequence joins TRBV2 and TRBJ1-5, with TRBD1 matching 8 bases. The CDR3 covers 15 residues. The germline V gene has CDR1 SNHLY and CDR2 FYNNEI. Losses at the gene ends were 4 bases for V and 6 bases for J; bases not matched to a gene: 8. Here the CDR3 DNA reads TGTGCCAGCAGTGGGGGGACAGGAGAGGGTCAGCCCCAGCATTTT. Residues: CASSGGTGEGQPQHF.

The CDR3 region is CALGTGRTEQYF. In nucleotides, the CDR3 is TGTGCCCTAGGGACAGGGCGAACCGAGCAGTACTTC. J is TRBJ2-7 and V is TRBV28, with TRBD1 identical over 9 bases. The V gene end was trimmed by 11 bases and the J gene end by 6 bases; junction bases not matched to a gene: 8. Germline CDR1 MDHEN, CDR2 SYDVKM. CDR3 length equals 12 residues.

This clone was detected a few times. The chain employs TRBV5-1 and TRBJ2-7, with D maybe TRBD2 (5 bases). Per the germline V gene, CDR1 is SGHRS and CDR2 is YFSETQ. V lost 4 bases to trimming and J lost 5 bases, with 19 bases between them. The CDR3 length is 15 residues. Here the CDR3 reads CASSPGERWSHEQYF. CDR3 coding DNA: TGCGCCAGCAGCCCTGGCGAGCGGTGGTCCCACGAGCAGTACTTC.

The chain couples TRBV9 to TRBJ2-2; 7 bases line up with TRBD2. Germline V gene sequence: CDR1 SGDLS, CDR2 YYNGEE. The CDR3 covers 16 residues. Unmatched junction bases numbered 4, after V lost 0 bases and J lost 2 bases. Written as DNA, the CDR3 is TGTGCCAGCAGCGTAGGACTAGCTTTTAACACCGGGGAGCTGTTTTTT. Translation gives CASSVGLAFNTGELFF.

The rearrangement joins TRBV6-5 to TRBJ2-7; 7 bases map to TRBD1. The CDR3 spans 13 residues. Germline lookup yields CDR1 MNHEY and CDR2 SVGAGI. The V and J ends lost 4 bases and 3 bases, in that order; junction bases with no gene match: 3. For the CDR3, the DNA is TGTGCCAGCAGTTTGGCAGGGGGCTACGAGCAGTACTTC. Translated, it gives CASSLAGGYEQYF.

The rearrangement links TRBV6-6 to TRBJ1-5; D unresolved. CDR3 length equals 15 residues. Per the germline V gene, CDR1 is MNHNY and CDR2 is SVGAGI (reference sequence). V gave up 9 bases and J gave up 3 bases, with 18 bases separating them. CDR3 region: CASRVLPQFNQPQHF. CDR3 in DNA: TGTGCCAGTCGGGTACTTCCACAATTCAATCAGCCCCAGCATTTT.

The chain has TRBV28 and TRBJ2-1, with D possibly matching TRBD2 (5 bases). Per germline, CDR1 MDHEN and CDR2 SYDVKM. This CDR3 is 14 amino acids long. V was trimmed by 7 bases and J by 4 bases, leaving 14 bases between them. CDR3 sequence reads: CASKRVRIYNEQFF. CDR3 sequence (DNA): TGTGCCAGCAAGAGGGTACGGATATACAATGAGCAGTTCTTC. The full variable domain, its missing parts supplied by reference TRBV28 and TRBJ2-1, is DVKVTQSSRYLVKRTGEKVFLECVQDMDHENMFWYRQDPGLGLRLIYFSYDVKMKEKGDIPEGYSVSREKKERFSLILESASTNQTSMYLCASKRVRIYNEQFFGPGTRLTVL.